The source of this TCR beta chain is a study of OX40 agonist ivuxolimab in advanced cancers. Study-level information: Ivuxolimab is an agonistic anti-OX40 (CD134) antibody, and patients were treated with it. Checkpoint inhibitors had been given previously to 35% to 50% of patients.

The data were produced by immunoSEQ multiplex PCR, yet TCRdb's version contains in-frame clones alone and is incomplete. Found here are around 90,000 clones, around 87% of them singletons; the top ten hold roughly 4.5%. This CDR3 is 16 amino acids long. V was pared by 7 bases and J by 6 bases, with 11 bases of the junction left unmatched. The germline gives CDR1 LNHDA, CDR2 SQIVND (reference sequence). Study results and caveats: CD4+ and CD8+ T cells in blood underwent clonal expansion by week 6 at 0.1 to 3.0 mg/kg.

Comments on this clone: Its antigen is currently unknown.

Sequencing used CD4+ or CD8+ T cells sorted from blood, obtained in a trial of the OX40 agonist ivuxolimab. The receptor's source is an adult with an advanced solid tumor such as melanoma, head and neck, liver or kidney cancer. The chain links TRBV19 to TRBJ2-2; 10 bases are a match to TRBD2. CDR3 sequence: CASISSGRARSGELFF. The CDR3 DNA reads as TGTGCCAGTATCAGCAGCGGGAGGGCTAGATCCGGGGAGCTGTTTTTT.